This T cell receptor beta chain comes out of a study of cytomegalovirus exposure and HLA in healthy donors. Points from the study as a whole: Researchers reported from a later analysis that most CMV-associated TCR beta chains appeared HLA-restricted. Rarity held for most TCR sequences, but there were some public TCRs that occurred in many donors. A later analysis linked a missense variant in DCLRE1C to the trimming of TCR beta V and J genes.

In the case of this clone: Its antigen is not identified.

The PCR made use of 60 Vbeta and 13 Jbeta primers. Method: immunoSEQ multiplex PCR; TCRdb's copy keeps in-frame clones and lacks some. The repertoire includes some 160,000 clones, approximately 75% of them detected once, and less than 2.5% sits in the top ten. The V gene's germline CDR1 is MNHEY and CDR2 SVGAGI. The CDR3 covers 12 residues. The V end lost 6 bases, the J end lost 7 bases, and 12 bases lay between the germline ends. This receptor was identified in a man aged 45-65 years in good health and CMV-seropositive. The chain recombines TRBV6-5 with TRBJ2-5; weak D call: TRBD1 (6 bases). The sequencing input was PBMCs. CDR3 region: CASRPPTGTQYF. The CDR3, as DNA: TGTGCCAGCAGACCCCCGACAGGGACCCAGTACTTC.